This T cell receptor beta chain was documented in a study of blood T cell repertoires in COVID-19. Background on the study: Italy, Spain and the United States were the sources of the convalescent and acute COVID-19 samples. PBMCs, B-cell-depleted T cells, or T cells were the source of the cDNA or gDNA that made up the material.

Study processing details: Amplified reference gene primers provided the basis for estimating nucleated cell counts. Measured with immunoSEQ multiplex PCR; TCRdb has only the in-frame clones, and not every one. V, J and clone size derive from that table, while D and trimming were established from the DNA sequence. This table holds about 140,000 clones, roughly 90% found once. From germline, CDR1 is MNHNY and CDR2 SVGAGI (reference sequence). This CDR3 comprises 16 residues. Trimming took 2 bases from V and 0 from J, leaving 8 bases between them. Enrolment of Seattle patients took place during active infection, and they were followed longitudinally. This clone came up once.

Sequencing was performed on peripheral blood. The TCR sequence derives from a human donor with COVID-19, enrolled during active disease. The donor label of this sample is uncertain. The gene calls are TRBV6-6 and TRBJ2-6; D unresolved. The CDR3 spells CASSYAEISGANVLTF. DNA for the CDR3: TGTGCCAGCAGTTACGCGGAGATCTCTGGGGCCAACGTCCTGACTTTC.